The next 18 T cell receptor beta chains were all read from a single sample in a study of blood T cells in healthy people across ages. Together with a sample-barcoded 5' primer, a J-beta primer mix was included in a second PCR lasting roughly 6 to 12 cycles. One entry per CDR3 protein results from TCRdb running MiXCR on the 5' RACE reads. The sample lists 790,000 or so distinct CDR3 sequences, roughly three fifths seen once, with under 30% in the top ten. The sequencing sample was made of blood. The receptors shown here come from a man between 35 and 55 years old in good health.

This chain joins TRBV24-1 and TRBJ2-3; either TRBD1 or TRBD2 may fit D (5 bases each). Per the germline V gene, CDR1 is KGHDR and CDR2 is SFDVKD. V was trimmed by 5 bases and J by 6 bases, leaving 11 bases between them. This CDR3 has 13 residues. In DNA form, the CDR3 reads TGTGCCACCAGTGTCGGGGCCCAGGATACGCAGTATTTT. The encoded protein is CATSVGAQDTQYF.

This chain connects TRBV28 to TRBJ2-7; possibly TRBD1 for D (6 bases). Trimming took off 8 bases at V and 3 bases at J, with 14 bases between the two ends. Germline values: CDR1 MDHEN, CDR2 SYDVKM. The CDR3 spans 13 residues. The CDR3: CASDRQEYYEQYF. The CDR3 DNA is TGTGCCAGCGACCGACAGGAGTACTACGAGCAGTACTTC.

In this sample, this clonotype turned up a few times. The DNA is left out, because the CDR3 cannot be placed on it with certainty; the CDR3 is given as TCRdb lists it. This chain uses TRBV12-3 or TRBV12-4 with TRBJ1-4; the table assigns TRBD1, which was not confirmed against the DNA. The CDR3 has 14 residues if both end residues are counted. CDR3 region: CASSSGQGSEKLFF.

The CDR3 nucleotides read TGTGCCACTTCCCAACGAGGAATAGCGAAGGACGACGAGCAGTACTTC. Protein sequence: CATSQRGIAKDDEQYF. The gene calls are TRBV28 and TRBJ2-7; possibly TRBD2 for D (5 bases). The germline gives CDR1 MDHEN, CDR2 SYDVKM. The CDR3 consists of 16 residues. Trimming cost V 10 bases and J 5 bases, with 27 bases left between them.

The chain recombines TRBV5-1 with TRBJ2-5, with D unclear. The CDR3 is 14 residues long. V shed 0 bases and J shed 5 bases, with 11 bases lying between them. Germline assignment: CDR1 SGHRS and CDR2 YFSETQ. The CDR3, as DNA: TGCGCCAGCAGCTTGGTCGAATCCCGGGAGACCCAGTACTTC. Amino acid sequence: CASSLVESRETQYF.

The sample holds a few counts of this clonotype. The rearrangement links TRBV6-6 to TRBJ2-5, with 11 bases that match TRBD2. The CDR3 consists of 15 residues. Trimming removed 10 bases from V and 1 base from J; junction bases left unmatched: 8. The germline CDR1 and CDR2 sequences are MNHNY and SVGAGI (reference sequence). CDR3 residues: CATLGLAGGQETQYF. Written as DNA, the CDR3 is TGTGCCACCCTGGGCCTAGCGGGGGGCCAAGAGACCCAGTACTTC.

The chain has TRBV6-2 or TRBV6-3 and TRBJ2-7; 11 positions match TRBD2. The J call is uncertain, as TRBJ2-5 better fits the DNA end. The CDR3 contains 17 residues. Germline V lookup: CDR1 MNHEY, CDR2 SVGEGT. This CDR3 reads CASSYSTTSGSGETQYF. The CDR3 bases are TGTGCCAGCAGTTACTCGACTACTAGCGGGAGTGGAGAGACCCAGTACTTC.

The chain employs TRBV20-1 and TRBJ2-1; possibly TRBD2 for D (6 bases). Germline loops: CDR1 DFQATT, CDR2 SNEGSKA (reference sequence). The CDR3 contains 12 residues. Between the trimmed V and J ends, which lost 2 bases and 8 bases, there was a span of 10 bases. The CDR3 coding sequence is TGCAGTGCTAGATCCAGCGGGTATGAGCAGTTCTTC. Its translation is CSARSSGYEQFF.

This sequence joins TRBV29-1 and TRBJ2-5, with 8 bases fitting TRBD2. The V gene end was trimmed by 3 bases and the J gene end by 11 bases; junction bases not matched to a gene: 14. The CDR3 consists of 14 residues. The germline CDR1 and CDR2 sequences are SQVTM and ANQGSEA. The CDR3 coding sequence is TGCAGCGTTGATGGTAGCGGGGTGGGCAATGAGCAGTACTTC. Residues: CSVDGSGVGNEQYF.

The chain links TRBV18 to TRBJ2-7, with TRBD2 matching over 14 bases. Germline CDR1 KGHSH, CDR2 LQKENI. Germline trimming cut 0 bases from V and 3 bases from J; bases unmatched to any gene: 1. This CDR3 region has 16 residues. In DNA form, the CDR3 reads TGTGCCAGCTCACCACCGGGACTAGCGGGAGACTACGAGCAGTACTTC. Translating it yields CASSPPGLAGDYEQYF.

This chain's CDR3 is CASTKRAGANVLTF. CDR3 sequence (DNA): TGTGCCAGCACCAAAAGAGCTGGGGCCAACGTCCTGACTTTC. The chain employs TRBV6-5 and TRBJ2-6; the D is unclear. The CDR3 extends over 14 amino acids. The germline V and J ends were trimmed by 7 bases and 2 bases, with 9 bases remaining between them. The germline CDR1 and CDR2 sequences are MNHEY and SVGAGI.

About this clonotype itself: The junction departs from germline at one end; a sequencing error may be responsible. V is TRBV28 and J is TRBJ2-3; D call uncertain. The CDR3 covers 11 residues. Per the germline V gene, CDR1 is MDHEN and CDR2 is SYDVKM. Here the CDR3 reads CPRRPTDTQYF. Here the CDR3 DNA reads TGCCCCCGTAGACCCACAGATACGCAGTATTTT.

Only one count was recorded for this clonotype. The chain recombines TRBV29-1 with TRBJ2-1, with 13 bases aligning to TRBD2. The length of the CDR3 is 16 residues. The V gene end was trimmed by 3 bases and the J gene end by 8 bases; junction bases not matched to a gene: 10. From germline, CDR1 is SQVTM and CDR2 ANQGSEA. This CDR3 is CSVDEGTSGDMDEQFF. CDR3 nucleotides: TGCAGCGTTGACGAAGGGACTAGCGGGGATATGGATGAGCAGTTCTTC.

V gene TRBV9 combines with J gene TRBJ1-1; 9 nucleotides line up with TRBD1. Per the germline V gene, CDR1 is SGDLS and CDR2 is YYNGEE. This CDR3 has 12 residues. The junction had 4 bases not matched to a gene; V was cut back by 3 bases and J by 10 bases. The CDR3 bases are TGTGCCAGCAGCGCCCAGACAGGGGGAGCTTTCTTT. Amino acid sequence: CASSAQTGGAFF.

This chain connects TRBV10-3 to TRBJ2-1; D is possibly TRBD1 or TRBD2 (6 bases each). V dropped 9 bases and J dropped 9 bases, with 21 bases sitting between them. Germline V gives CDR1 ENHRY, CDR2 SYGVKD. The CDR3 has 14 amino acids. The CDR3 nucleotides read TGTGCCATAACCGGGGGCTCGGTGGTTAGTGAGCAGTTCTTC. Its translation is CAITGGSVVSEQFF.

This chain uses TRBV7-2 with TRBJ1-4, with D unresolved. The V end was cut by 2 bases, the J end by 12 bases, with 19 bases between. The germline V gene has CDR1 SGHTA and CDR2 FQGNSA. The CDR3 is made up of 15 amino acids. The CDR3 region is CASSLNSAVPHELFF. DNA of the CDR3: TGTGCCAGCAGCTTAAACTCGGCAGTACCGCACGAACTGTTTTTT.

The V gene is TRBV7-2, the J gene TRBJ2-5, with D perhaps assigned TRBD1 or TRBD2 (5 bases each). The germline V gene has CDR1 SGHTA and CDR2 FQGNSA. Deletions cut 7 bases from V and 0 bases from J, with 18 bases between. This CDR3 has 16 residues. As DNA, the CDR3 is TGTGCCAGCAACGAAGGGACCCCAAGTAACCAAGAGACCCAGTACTTC. Residues: CASNEGTPSNQETQYF.

About this clonotype itself: A clone one base away is much larger, so this may be a read error. V gene TRBV12-3 or TRBV12-4 combines with J gene TRBJ2-7; D perhaps matches TRBD2 (5 bases). Trimming took 0 bases from V and 2 from J, leaving 8 bases between them. This CDR3 contains 14 residues. CDR3 DNA sequence: TGTGCCAGCAGTTTAGCAGGGAGTCCCTACGAGCAGTACTTC. This translates into CASSLAGSPYEQYF.